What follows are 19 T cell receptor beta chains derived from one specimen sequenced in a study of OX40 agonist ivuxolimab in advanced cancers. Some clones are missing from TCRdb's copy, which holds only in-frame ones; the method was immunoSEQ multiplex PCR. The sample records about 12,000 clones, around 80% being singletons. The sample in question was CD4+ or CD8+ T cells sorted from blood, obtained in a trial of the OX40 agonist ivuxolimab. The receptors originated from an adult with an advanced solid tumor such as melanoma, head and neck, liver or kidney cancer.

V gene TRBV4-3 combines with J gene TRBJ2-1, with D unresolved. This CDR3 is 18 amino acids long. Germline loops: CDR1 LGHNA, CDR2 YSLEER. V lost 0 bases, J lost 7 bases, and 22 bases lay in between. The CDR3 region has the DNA TGCGCCAGCAGCCAAGATAGGTTCTCGACCCCACCTACGAATGAGCAGTTCTTC. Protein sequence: CASSQDRFSTPPTNEQFF.

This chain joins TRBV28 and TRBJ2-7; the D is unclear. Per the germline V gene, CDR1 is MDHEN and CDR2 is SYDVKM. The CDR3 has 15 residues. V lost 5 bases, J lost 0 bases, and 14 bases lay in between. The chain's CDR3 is CASSVLRVSSYEQYF. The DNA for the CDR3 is TGTGCCAGCAGTGTGCTCCGCGTGAGCTCCTACGAGCAGTACTTC.

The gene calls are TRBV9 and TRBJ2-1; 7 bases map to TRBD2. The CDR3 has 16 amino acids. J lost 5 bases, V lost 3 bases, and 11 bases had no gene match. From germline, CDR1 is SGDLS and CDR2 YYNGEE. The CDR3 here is CASSAGSGTINNEQFF. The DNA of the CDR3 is TGTGCCAGCAGCGCCGGATCCGGGACTATTAACAATGAGCAGTTCTTC.

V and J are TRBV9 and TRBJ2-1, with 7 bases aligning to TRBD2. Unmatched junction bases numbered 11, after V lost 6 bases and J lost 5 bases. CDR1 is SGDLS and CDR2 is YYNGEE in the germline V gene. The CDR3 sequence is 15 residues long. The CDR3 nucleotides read TGTGCCAGCACCATTATGGGCGGGGGAAACAATGAGCAGTTCTTC. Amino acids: CASTIMGGGNNEQFF.

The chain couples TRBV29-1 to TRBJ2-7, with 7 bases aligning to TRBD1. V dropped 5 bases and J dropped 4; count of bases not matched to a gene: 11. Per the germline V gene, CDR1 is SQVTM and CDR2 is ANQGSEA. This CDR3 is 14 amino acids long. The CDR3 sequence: CSVQGVRPYYEQYF. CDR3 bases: TGCAGCGTTCAGGGGGTCAGGCCCTATTACGAGCAGTACTTC.

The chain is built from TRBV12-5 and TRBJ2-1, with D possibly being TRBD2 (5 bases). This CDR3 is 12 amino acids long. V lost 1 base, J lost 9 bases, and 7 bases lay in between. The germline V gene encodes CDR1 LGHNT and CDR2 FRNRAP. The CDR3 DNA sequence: TGTGCTAGTGGTTTGGGGGAGCTTGAGCAGTTCTTC. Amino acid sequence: CASGLGELEQFF.

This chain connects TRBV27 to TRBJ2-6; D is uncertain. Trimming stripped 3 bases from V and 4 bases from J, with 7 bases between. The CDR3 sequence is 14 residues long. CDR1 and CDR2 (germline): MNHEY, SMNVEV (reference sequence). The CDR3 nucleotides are TGTGCCAGCAGTTTGCGATGGGGGGCCAACGTCCTGACTTTC. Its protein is CASSLRWGANVLTF.

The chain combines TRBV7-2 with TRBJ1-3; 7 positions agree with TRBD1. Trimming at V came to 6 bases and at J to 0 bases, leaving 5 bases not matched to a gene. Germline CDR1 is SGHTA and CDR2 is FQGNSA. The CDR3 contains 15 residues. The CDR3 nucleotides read TGTGCCAGCAGACCGGACAGGACCTCTGGAAACACCATATATTTT. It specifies CASRPDRTSGNTIYF.

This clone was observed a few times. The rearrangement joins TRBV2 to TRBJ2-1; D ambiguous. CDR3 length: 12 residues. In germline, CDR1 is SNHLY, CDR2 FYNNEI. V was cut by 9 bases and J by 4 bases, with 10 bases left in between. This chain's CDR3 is CASSYTYNEQFF. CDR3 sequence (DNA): TGTGCCAGTTCCTACACTTACAATGAGCAGTTCTTC.

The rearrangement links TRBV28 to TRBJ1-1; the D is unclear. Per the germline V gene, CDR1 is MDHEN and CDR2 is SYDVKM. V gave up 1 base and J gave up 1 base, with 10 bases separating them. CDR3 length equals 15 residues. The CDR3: CASSLFKKGNTEAFF. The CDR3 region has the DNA TGTGCCAGCAGTTTATTTAAAAAGGGGAACACTGAAGCTTTCTTT.

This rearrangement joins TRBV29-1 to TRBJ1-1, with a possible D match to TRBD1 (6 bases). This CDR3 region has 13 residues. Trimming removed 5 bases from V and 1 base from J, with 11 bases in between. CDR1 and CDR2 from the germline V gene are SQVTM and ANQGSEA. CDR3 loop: CSVPQGGNTEAFF. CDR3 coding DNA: TGCAGCGTTCCTCAAGGGGGGAACACTGAAGCTTTCTTT.

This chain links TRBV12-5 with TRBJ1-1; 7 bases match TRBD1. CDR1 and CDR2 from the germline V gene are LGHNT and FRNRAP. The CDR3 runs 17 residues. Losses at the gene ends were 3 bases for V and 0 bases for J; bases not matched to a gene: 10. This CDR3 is CASGFQNTGAMNTEAFF. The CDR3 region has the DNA TGTGCTAGTGGTTTTCAAAATACAGGGGCGATGAACACTGAAGCTTTCTTT.

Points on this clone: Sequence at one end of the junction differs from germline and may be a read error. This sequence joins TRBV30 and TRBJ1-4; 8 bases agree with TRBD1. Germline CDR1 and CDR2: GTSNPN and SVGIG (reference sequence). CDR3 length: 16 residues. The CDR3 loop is CAWSVGATGEDEKLLF. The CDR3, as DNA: TGTGCCTGGAGTGTCGGTGCGACAGGGGAGGATGAAAAACTGCTTTTT.

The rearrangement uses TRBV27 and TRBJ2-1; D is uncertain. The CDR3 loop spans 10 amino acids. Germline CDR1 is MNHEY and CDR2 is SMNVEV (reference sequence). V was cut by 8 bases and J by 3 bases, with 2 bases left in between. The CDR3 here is CASGYNEQFF. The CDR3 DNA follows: TGTGCCAGCGGCTACAATGAGCAGTTCTTC.

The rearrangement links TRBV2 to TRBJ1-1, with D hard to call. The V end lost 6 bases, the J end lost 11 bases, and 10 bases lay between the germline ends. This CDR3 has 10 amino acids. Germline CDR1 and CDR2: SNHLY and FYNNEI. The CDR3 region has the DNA TGTGCCAGCAGGTTCCTCGAGGCTTTCTTT. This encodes CASRFLEAFF. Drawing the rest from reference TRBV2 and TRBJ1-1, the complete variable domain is EPEVTQTPSHQVTQMGQEVILRCVPISNHLYFYWYRQILGQKVEFLVSFYNNEISEKSEIFDDQFSVERPDGSNFTLKIRSTKLEDSAMYFCASRFLEAFFGQGTRLTVV.

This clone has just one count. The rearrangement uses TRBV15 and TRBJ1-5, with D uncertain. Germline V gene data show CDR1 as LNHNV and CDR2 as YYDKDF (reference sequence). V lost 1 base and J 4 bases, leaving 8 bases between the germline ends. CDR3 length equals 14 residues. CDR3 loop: CATSRGEENQPQHF. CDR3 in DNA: TGTGCCACCAGCAGAGGAGAAGAGAATCAGCCCCAGCATTTT.

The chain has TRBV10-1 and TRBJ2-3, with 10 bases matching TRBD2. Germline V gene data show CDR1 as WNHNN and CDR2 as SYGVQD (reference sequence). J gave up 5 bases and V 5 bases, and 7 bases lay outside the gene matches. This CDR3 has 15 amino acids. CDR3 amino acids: CASSIAGGVRDTQYF. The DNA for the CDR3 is TGCGCCAGCAGTATAGCGGGGGGTGTTCGAGATACGCAGTATTTT.

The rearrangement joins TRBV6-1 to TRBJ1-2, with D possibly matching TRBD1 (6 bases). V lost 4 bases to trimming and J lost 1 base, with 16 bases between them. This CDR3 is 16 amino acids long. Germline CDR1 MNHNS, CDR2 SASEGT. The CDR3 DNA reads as TGTGCCAGCAGTGGTCCCTTGGGGGGCGATAACTATGGCTACACCTTC. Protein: CASSGPLGGDNYGYTF.

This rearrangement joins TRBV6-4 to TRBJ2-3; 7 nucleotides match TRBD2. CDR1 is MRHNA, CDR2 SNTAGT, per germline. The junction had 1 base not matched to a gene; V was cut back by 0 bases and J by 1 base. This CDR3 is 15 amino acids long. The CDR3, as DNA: TGTGCCAGCAGTGACTCTCGGGGGGGCACAGATACGCAGTATTTT. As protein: CASSDSRGGTDTQYF.